Reported below is one TCR beta chain. This entry is derived from a study of blood T cell repertoires in COVID-19. Study details: T cells, B-cell-depleted T cells, or PBMCs supplied cDNA or gDNA.

The CDR3 sequence is 14 residues long. Germline values: CDR1 SGHRS, CDR2 YFSETQ. V was clipped by 1 base and J by 5 bases, with 12 bases between them. Original processing notes: Quantification of nucleated cells was approximated via reference gene primer amplification. Sequenced by immunoSEQ multiplex PCR; TCRdb stores in-frame clones only, minus some. That table is the source of V, J and clone size, and D and trimming were worked out from the DNA. The profile shows roughly 100,000 clones, roughly 80% of them singletons. Sequences were obtained from peripheral blood. The chain employs TRBV5-1 and TRBJ1-2, with D perhaps matching TRBD1 (6 bases). This clonotype was obtained from a man in his fifties or sixties with acute or convalescent COVID-19. DNA of the CDR3: TGCGCCAGCAGCTTGAGTAACAGGGATTATGGCTACACCTTC. This codes for CASSLSNRDYGYTF.